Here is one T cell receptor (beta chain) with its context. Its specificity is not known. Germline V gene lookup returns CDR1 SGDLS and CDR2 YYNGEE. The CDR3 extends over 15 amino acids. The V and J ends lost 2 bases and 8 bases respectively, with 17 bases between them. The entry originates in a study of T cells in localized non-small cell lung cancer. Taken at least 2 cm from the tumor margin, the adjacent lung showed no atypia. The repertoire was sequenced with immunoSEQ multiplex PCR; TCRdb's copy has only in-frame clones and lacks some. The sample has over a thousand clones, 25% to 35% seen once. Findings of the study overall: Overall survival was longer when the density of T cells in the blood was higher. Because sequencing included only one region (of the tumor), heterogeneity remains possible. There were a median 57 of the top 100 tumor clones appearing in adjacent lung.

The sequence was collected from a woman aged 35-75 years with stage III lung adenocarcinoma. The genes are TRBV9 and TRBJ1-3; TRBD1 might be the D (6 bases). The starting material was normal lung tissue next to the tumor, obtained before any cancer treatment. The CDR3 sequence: CASSVGWGPGDTIYF. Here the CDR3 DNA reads TGTGCCAGCAGCGTGGGTTGGGGGCCGGGTGACACCATATATTTT.